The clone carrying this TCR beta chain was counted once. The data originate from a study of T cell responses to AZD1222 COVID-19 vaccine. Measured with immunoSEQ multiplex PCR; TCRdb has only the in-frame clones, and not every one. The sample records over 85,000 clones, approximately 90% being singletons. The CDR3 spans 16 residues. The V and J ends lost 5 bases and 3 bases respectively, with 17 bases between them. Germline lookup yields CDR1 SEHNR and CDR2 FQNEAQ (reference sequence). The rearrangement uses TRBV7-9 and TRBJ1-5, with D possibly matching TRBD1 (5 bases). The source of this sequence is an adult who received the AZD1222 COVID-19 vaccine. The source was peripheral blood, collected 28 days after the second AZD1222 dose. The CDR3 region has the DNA TGTGCCAGCAGCCCAGGCGGGACTCCCAACAATCAGCCCCAGCATTTT. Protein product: CASSPGGTPNNQPQHF.